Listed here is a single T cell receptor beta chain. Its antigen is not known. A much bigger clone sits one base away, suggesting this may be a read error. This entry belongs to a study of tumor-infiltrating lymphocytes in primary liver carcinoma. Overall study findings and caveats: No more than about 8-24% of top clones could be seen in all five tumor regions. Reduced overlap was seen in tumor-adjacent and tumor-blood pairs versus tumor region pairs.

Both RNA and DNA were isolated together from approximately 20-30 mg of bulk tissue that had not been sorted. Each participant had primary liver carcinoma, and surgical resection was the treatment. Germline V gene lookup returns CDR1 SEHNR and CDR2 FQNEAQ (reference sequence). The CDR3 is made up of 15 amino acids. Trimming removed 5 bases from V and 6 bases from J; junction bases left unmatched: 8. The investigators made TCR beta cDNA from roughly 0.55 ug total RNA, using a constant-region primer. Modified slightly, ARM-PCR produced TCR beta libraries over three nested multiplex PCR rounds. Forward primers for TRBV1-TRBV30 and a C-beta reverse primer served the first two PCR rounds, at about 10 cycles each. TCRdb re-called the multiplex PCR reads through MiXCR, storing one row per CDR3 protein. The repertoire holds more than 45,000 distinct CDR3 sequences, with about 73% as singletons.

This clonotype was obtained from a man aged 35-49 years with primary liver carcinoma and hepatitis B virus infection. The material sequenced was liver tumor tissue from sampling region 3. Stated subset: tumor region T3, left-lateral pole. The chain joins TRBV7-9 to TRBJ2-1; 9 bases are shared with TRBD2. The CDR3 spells CASSPMTSGVNEQFF. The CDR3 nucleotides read TGTGCCAGCAGCCCTATGACTAGCGGAGTCAATGAGCAGTTCTTC.